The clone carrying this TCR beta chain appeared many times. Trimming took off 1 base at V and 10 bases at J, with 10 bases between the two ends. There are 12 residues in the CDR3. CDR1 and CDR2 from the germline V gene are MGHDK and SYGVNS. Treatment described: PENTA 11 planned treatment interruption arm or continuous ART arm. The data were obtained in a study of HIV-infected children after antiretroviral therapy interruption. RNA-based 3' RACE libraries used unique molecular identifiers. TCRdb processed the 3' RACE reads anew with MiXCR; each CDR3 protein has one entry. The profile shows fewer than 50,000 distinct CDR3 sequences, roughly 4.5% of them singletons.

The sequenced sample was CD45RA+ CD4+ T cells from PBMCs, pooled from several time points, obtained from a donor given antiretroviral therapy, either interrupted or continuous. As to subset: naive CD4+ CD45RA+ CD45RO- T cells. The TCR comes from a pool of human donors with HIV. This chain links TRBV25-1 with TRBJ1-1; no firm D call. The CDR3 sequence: CASSELGDSAFF. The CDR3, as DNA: TGTGCCAGCAGTGAATTGGGAGACTCAGCTTTCTTT.